The next 27 T cell receptor beta chains were all read from a single sample in a study of blood T cell repertoires in COVID-19. The protocol was immunoSEQ multiplex PCR, while the TCRdb copy is restricted to in-frame clones and leaves out a portion. The table shows tens of thousands of clones, with approximately 89% occurring only once. Specimen: peripheral blood. These receptors were obtained from a human donor in a cohort sampled during active COVID-19.

The genes are TRBV29-1 and TRBJ2-7; D is possibly TRBD1 (6 bases). This CDR3 has 13 amino acids. CDR1 and CDR2 (germline): SQVTM, ANQGSEA. Trimming took 7 bases from V and 4 from J, leaving 17 bases between them. Written as DNA, the CDR3 is TGCAGCGCCTCGGTGGGACAAATTTACGAGCAGTACTTC. This encodes CSASVGQIYEQYF.

The rearrangement links TRBV28 to TRBJ1-1; D is ambiguous. The V end was cut by 4 bases, the J end by 7 bases, with 10 bases between. There are 12 residues in the CDR3. Germline V gene sequence: CDR1 MDHEN, CDR2 SYDVKM. The CDR3 nucleotides are TGTGCCAGCAGTTCCACACCACGTGAAGCTTTCTTT. Translated: CASSSTPREAFF.

The chain employs TRBV5-1 and TRBJ1-2; possible D gene TRBD1, 6 bases. The V end was cut by 3 bases, the J end by 8 bases, with 14 bases between. The germline gives CDR1 SGHRS, CDR2 YFSETQ. CDR3 length: 13 residues. For the CDR3, the DNA is TGCGCCAGCAGCTCCGGACAGAGTCAAGGCTACACCTTC. This translates into CASSSGQSQGYTF.

This chain links TRBV18 with TRBJ2-1; 9 bases match TRBD2. The CDR3 runs to 16 residues. Unmatched junction bases numbered 8, after V lost 8 bases and J lost 0 bases. In germline, CDR1 is KGHSH, CDR2 LQKENI. DNA for the CDR3: TGTGCCAGCCGCTCGTTTAGCGGGAGCTCCTACAATGAGCAGTTCTTC. Its translation is CASRSFSGSSYNEQFF.

This clone was picked up one time. This chain links TRBV11-2 with TRBJ1-2; tentatively, D is TRBD1 (6 bases). V lost 3 bases, J lost 7 bases, and 15 bases lay in between. Per the germline V gene, CDR1 is SGHAT and CDR2 is FQNNGV. The CDR3 consists of 14 residues. The DNA for the CDR3 is TGTGCCAGCAGCTTGGGGGGGCAGAGGGTTGGCTACACCTTC. It is translated as CASSLGGQRVGYTF.

The rearrangement joins TRBV6-2 or TRBV6-3 to TRBJ1-3; D not resolved. This CDR3 has 15 amino acids. Germline CDR1 reads MNHEY; CDR2 reads SVGEGT. Trimming shortened V by 2 bases and J by 3 bases, and 11 bases separated the two germline ends. The chain's CDR3 is CASSYGGLDGNTIYF. The CDR3 coding sequence is TGTGCCAGCAGTTACGGCGGGTTGGATGGAAACACCATATATTTT.

The chain combines TRBV21-1 with TRBJ2-5; TRBD2 was called by the table and not checked on the DNA. TRBV21-1 is flagged as a pseudogene. This CDR3 contains 17 residues. CDR3 in DNA: TGTGCCAGCAGCCCCACCGGACTAGCGGGATTTCAAGAGACCCAGTACTTC. Amino acid sequence: CASSPTGLAGFQETQYF.

For this clone: Other DNA sequences from this sample encode an identical CDR3 as well. The V call is TRBV5-1, the J call TRBJ1-6; D is ambiguous. CDR3 length: 13 amino acids. The V end was cut by 0 bases, the J end by 9 bases, with 7 bases between. Germline V CDR1 and CDR2: SGHRS, YFSETQ. This CDR3 reads CASSLAPGSPLHF. The CDR3 nucleotides read TGCGCCAGCAGCTTGGCCCCCGGTTCACCCCTCCACTTT.

The chain uses TRBV6-4 and TRBJ1-5; 7 nucleotides match TRBD1. This CDR3 spans 16 amino acids. Germline CDR1 MRHNA, CDR2 SNTAGT. With V trimmed by 8 bases and J by 6 bases, 16 bases remained unmatched. This chain's CDR3 is CASHRPPGGEGQPQHF. The CDR3 DNA reads TGTGCCAGCCACCGGCCTCCAGGGGGAGAAGGTCAGCCCCAGCATTTT.

The chain joins TRBV28 to TRBJ2-7; TRBD1 matches 7 bases. The CDR3 consists of 15 residues. Trimming took 5 bases from V and 4 from J; bases not matched to a gene: 11. Germline V gene sequence: CDR1 MDHEN, CDR2 SYDVKM. The CDR3 protein is CASSGRDRHAYEQYF. As DNA, the CDR3 is TGTGCCAGCAGTGGCCGGGACAGACACGCTTACGAGCAGTACTTC.

The CDR3 sequence: CASSLAPSGANADTQYF. CDR3 DNA: TGTGCCAGCAGCTTAGCGCCCAGCGGGGCGAACGCAGATACGCAGTATTTT. The chain employs TRBV7-2 and TRBJ2-3, with 7 bases identical to TRBD2. The CDR3 contains 17 residues. CDR1 is SGHTA, CDR2 FQGNSA, per germline. J was trimmed by 4 bases and V by 0 bases; bases with no gene match: 10.

J is TRBJ2-5 and V is TRBV9; D possibly corresponds to TRBD2 (6 bases). V lost 2 bases, J lost 5 bases, and 16 bases lay in between. Germline CDR1 and CDR2: SGDLS and YYNGEE. This CDR3 has 15 amino acids. The CDR3 sequence is CASSVPTGGVETQYF. CDR3 DNA sequence: TGTGCCAGCAGCGTCCCGACTGGCGGGGTTGAGACCCAGTACTTC.

This chain links TRBV7-3 with TRBJ2-3; TRBD2 aligns across 8 bases. The CDR3 runs to 16 residues. V shed 4 bases and J 4 bases; nucleotides not matched to a gene: 10. Germline CDR1 SGHTA, CDR2 FQGTGA. The CDR3 bases are TGTGCCAGCAGCTCAGCCGGGACTAGTCGCGCAGATACGCAGTATTTT. The encoded protein is CASSSAGTSRADTQYF.

The V gene is TRBV11-2, the J gene TRBJ2-4; D might be TRBD1 (5 bases). CDR1 and CDR2 (germline): SGHAT, FQNNGV. Trimming removed 5 bases from V and 0 bases from J, with 17 bases in between. This CDR3 spans 17 amino acids. CDR3 sequence reads: CASSRQTTDQAKNIQYF. As DNA, the CDR3 is TGTGCCAGCAGCCGACAGACCACGGATCAAGCCAAAAACATTCAGTACTTC.

This clone was found once. The genes are TRBV28 and TRBJ1-4; a possible D gene is TRBD1 (5 bases). The germline V and J ends were trimmed by 5 bases and 10 bases, with 20 bases remaining between them. In germline, CDR1 is MDHEN, CDR2 SYDVKM. This CDR3 spans 15 amino acids. The CDR3 bases are TGTGCCAGCAGTCTCTGGGGGGTAATGCGCGGAAAACTGTTTTTT. Protein: CASSLWGVMRGKLFF. The entire variable domain, with the rest obtained from reference TRBV28 and TRBJ1-4, is as follows: DVKVTQSSRYLVKRTGEKVFLECVQDMDHENMFWYRQDPGLGLRLIYFSYDVKMKEKGDIPEGYSVSREKKERFSLILESASTNQTSMYLCASSLWGVMRGKLFFGSGTQLSVL.

The chain joins TRBV12-3 or TRBV12-4 to TRBJ2-7; 9 bases agree with TRBD2. CDR3 size: 13 residues. V was clipped by 7 bases and J by 5 bases; unmatched bases: 6. Here the CDR3 reads CASKASGNHEQYF. The CDR3 DNA reads TGTGCCAGCAAGGCTAGCGGGAACCACGAGCAGTACTTC.

The chain couples TRBV5-6 to TRBJ2-7, with 7 bases that match TRBD1. The CDR3 extends over 14 amino acids. J lost 5 bases, V lost 4 bases, and 9 bases had no gene match. Germline V lookup: CDR1 SGHDT, CDR2 YYEEEE. The CDR3 loop is CASSLTGILHEQYF. Here the CDR3 DNA reads TGTGCCAGCAGCCTGACAGGGATTTTACACGAGCAGTACTTC.

This chain connects TRBV6-5 to TRBJ1-5; D not certain. The length of the CDR3 is 14 residues. V was shortened by 6 bases and J by 0 bases, with 9 bases between the two germline ends. Germline CDR1 is MNHEY and CDR2 is SVGAGI. In nucleotides, the CDR3 is TGTGCCAGCAGATCTCCAGGTAGCAATCAGCCCCAGCATTTT. Amino acids: CASRSPGSNQPQHF.

The chain employs TRBV7-9 and TRBJ2-7; D is uncertain. Germline-derived CDR1 and CDR2 are SEHNR and FQNEAQ (reference sequence). The CDR3 consists of 15 residues. The ends were cut back, 6 bases at V and 3 bases at J, with 18 bases in the middle. CDR3 DNA sequence: TGTGCCAGCAGTCAGGCACGAACAGAGTACTACGAGCAGTACTTC. Residues: CASSQARTEYYEQYF.

The chain recombines TRBV28 with TRBJ1-5; a weak D match, TRBD1 (6 bases). Trimming removed 1 base at V and 6 bases at J, with 10 bases between. CDR3 length: 14 residues. Germline loops: CDR1 MDHEN, CDR2 SYDVKM. The CDR3 reads CASSLSPTGQPQHF. The CDR3 DNA is TGTGCCAGCAGTTTATCGCCGACAGGTCAGCCCCAGCATTTT.

V is TRBV7-6 and J is TRBJ2-2; weak D call: TRBD2 (6 bases). This CDR3 is built from 17 residues. CDR1 is SGHVS, CDR2 FNYEAQ, per germline. The germline V and J ends were trimmed by 1 base and 1 base, with 13 bases remaining between them. The DNA of the CDR3 is TGTGCCAGCAGCTTAGTGGGACTCAATGAGAACACCGGGGAGCTGTTTTTT. Protein sequence: CASSLVGLNENTGELFF.

The chain links TRBV6-1 to TRBJ1-5; D call uncertain. Looked up from germline, CDR1 is MNHNS and CDR2 is SASEGT. The CDR3 totals 13 residues. With 1 base removed from V and 3 bases from J, the gap between germline ends came to 4 bases. CDR3 region: CASSEVHNQPQHF. CDR3 coding DNA: TGTGCCAGCAGTGAAGTTCACAATCAGCCCCAGCATTTT.

The chain has TRBV19 and TRBJ2-1; D is possibly TRBD2 (6 bases). CDR1 and CDR2 (germline): LNHDA, SQIVND (reference sequence). The CDR3 is 13 amino acids. Trimming took off 5 bases at V and 5 bases at J, with 10 bases between the two ends. In nucleotides, the CDR3 is TGTGCCAGTAGTCAGGGACTGAACAATGAGCAGTTCTTC. Amino acids: CASSQGLNNEQFF.

The chain recombines TRBV7-2 with TRBJ2-3; 8 bases line up with TRBD2. This CDR3 is built from 16 residues. V shed 1 base and J 7 bases; nucleotides not matched to a gene: 10. CDR1 and CDR2 (germline): SGHTA, FQGNSA. In DNA, the CDR3 is TGTGCCAGCAGCTTAGTGGACGGACTAGCTACGAATACGCAGTATTTT. Translating it yields CASSLVDGLATNTQYF. Variable domain in full (rest from reference TRBV7-2 and TRBJ2-3): GAGVSQSPSNKVTEKGKDVELRCDPISGHTALYWYRQSLGQGLEFLIYFQGNSAPDKSGLPSDRFSAERTGGSVSTLTIQRTQQEDSAVYLCASSLVDGLATNTQYFGPGTRLTVL.

This clone was detected only a few times. The V gene is TRBV7-9, the J gene TRBJ1-6, with TRBD1 identical over 10 bases. The V and J ends lost 0 bases and 7 bases, in that order; junction bases with no gene match: 0. The germline gives CDR1 SEHNR, CDR2 FQNEAQ (reference sequence). The length of the CDR3 is 15 residues. The CDR3 sequence is CASSLAGQGNSPLHF. CDR3 coding DNA: TGTGCCAGCAGCTTAGCGGGACAGGGGAATTCACCCCTCCACTTT.

This clone was recorded once. This chain joins TRBV30 and TRBJ1-5; D is undetermined. The CDR3 is 12 amino acids. The germline CDR1 and CDR2 sequences are GTSNPN and SVGIG (reference sequence). V was trimmed by 2 bases and J by 7 bases, leaving 9 bases between them. CDR3 sequence (DNA): TGTGCCTGGAGTCTTCAACAGCAGCCCCAGCATTTT. Amino acid sequence: CAWSLQQQPQHF.

This chain uses TRBV7-2 with TRBJ2-1; 12 bases agree with TRBD2. CDR1 is SGHTA, CDR2 FQGNSA, per germline. This CDR3 region has 15 residues. The trim removed 1 base at V and 9 bases at J, leaving 4 bases unmatched. CDR3 protein: CASSLVASGRGEQFF. For the CDR3, the DNA is TGTGCCAGCAGCTTAGTCGCTAGCGGGAGGGGTGAGCAGTTCTTC. Using reference TRBV7-2 and TRBJ2-1 for the parts outside the CDR3, the full variable domain is GAGVSQSPSNKVTEKGKDVELRCDPISGHTALYWYRQSLGQGLEFLIYFQGNSAPDKSGLPSDRFSAERTGGSVSTLTIQRTQQEDSAVYLCASSLVASGRGEQFFGPGTRLTVL.